The clone carrying this T cell receptor (beta chain) was recorded a few times. V dropped 5 bases and J dropped 4; count of bases not matched to a gene: 8. The CDR3 totals 15 residues. In germline, CDR1 is DFQATT, CDR2 SNEGSKA (reference sequence). The time point is: pre-sensitization, week 0. Treatment here: therapeutic diphenylcyclopropenone sensitization with weekly scalp DPC. Alopecia patients deemed DPC-suitable, aged 18 to 70, excluding pregnancy. This specimen belongs to a study of human T cells and chemical hapten exposure. Overall study context: Patients' scalps got diphenylcyclopropenone weekly throughout the roughly 25-week study.

Separate cDNA molecules received unique molecular identifiers, which the library attached to them. TCRdb itself ran the RACE reads through MiXCR, one entry per CDR3 protein. This table holds roughly 110,000 distinct CDR3 sequences, around 10% found once. This chain links TRBV20-1 with TRBJ2-3; TRBD2 matches 11 bases. The TCR sequence derives from a woman between 45 and 60 years old with alopecia areata. Some clones in this sample may be carry-over from other donors' samples. This sample comprised whole blood, obtained in connection with sensitization to the hapten diphenylcyclopropenone (DPC). The CDR3: CSAFRLAGMSDTQYF. CDR3 DNA: TGCAGTGCTTTTCGACTAGCGGGAATGTCAGATACGCAGTATTTT.